The 6 T cell receptor beta chains below all came from one sample that was sequenced in a study of early T cells in non-severe SARS-CoV-2 infection. MiXCR was run by TCRdb on the 5' RACE reads, yielding one entry per CDR3 protein. The sample shows approximately 85,000 distinct CDR3 sequences, around an eighth of them seen only once. The specimen was whole blood. The receptors were gathered from an adult who was a healthcare worker with PCR-confirmed SARS-CoV-2 infection or an uninfected control (not recorded which).

There are many counts of this clonotype. This chain connects TRBV7-6 to TRBJ1-6; D is ambiguous. Trimming left V 2 bases short and J 6 bases short, with 11 bases between. The germline V gene encodes CDR1 SGHVS and CDR2 FNYEAQ. CDR3 length equals 15 residues. The CDR3 coding sequence is TGTGCCAGCAGCTTAATTTCGGACGCTAATTCACCCCTCCACTTT. This gives the protein CASSLISDANSPLHF.

This clonotype was seen more than once but under ten times. The chain combines TRBV12-3 or TRBV12-4 with TRBJ1-1; weak D call: TRBD1 (6 bases). Trimming shortened V by 5 bases and J by 7 bases, and 11 bases separated the two germline ends. This CDR3 has 12 amino acids. CDR3 amino acids: CASSLQGFEAFF. In nucleotides, the CDR3 is TGTGCCAGCAGTCTACAGGGATTTGAAGCTTTCTTT.

This clonotype was observed a few times. The rearrangement links TRBV30 to TRBJ1-2; no firm D call. This CDR3 spans 13 amino acids. The V end lost 3 bases, the J end lost 4 bases, and 12 bases lay between the germline ends. Germline-derived CDR1 and CDR2 are GTSNPN and SVGIG (reference sequence). The DNA for the CDR3 is TGTGCCTGGAGCATCGACGGATTCTATGGCTACACCTTC. The encoded protein is CAWSIDGFYGYTF.

The chain is built from TRBV10-2 and TRBJ2-2; perhaps TRBD2 as D (6 bases). This CDR3 has 18 amino acids. The germline V gene encodes CDR1 WSHSY and CDR2 SAAADI. Trimming pared 0 bases from V and 4 bases from J, leaving 18 bases between. CDR3: CASSESAFSGLPTGELFF. The CDR3 DNA follows: TGCGCCAGCAGTGAGTCAGCCTTTAGCGGACTTCCCACCGGGGAGCTGTTTTTT.

A few counts support this clonotype. This chain connects TRBV20-1 to TRBJ2-3; D not resolved. The CDR3 sequence is 13 residues long. Trimming took off 3 bases at V and 0 bases at J, with 7 bases between the two ends. The germline gives CDR1 DFQATT, CDR2 SNEGSKA (reference sequence). Here the CDR3 reads CSASRDSTDTQYF. CDR3 bases: TGCAGTGCTAGCCGTGATAGCACAGATACGCAGTATTTT.

This clonotype has a handful of counts. The rearrangement joins TRBV7-9 to TRBJ1-3; no reliable D call. The CDR3 contains 15 residues. Trimming cost V 1 base and J 4 bases, with 11 bases left between them. Germline CDR1 is SEHNR and CDR2 is FQNEAQ (reference sequence). CDR3 loop: CASSLGTSQGNTIYF. The CDR3 bases are TGTGCCAGCAGCTTAGGGACGTCTCAAGGAAACACCATATATTTT.